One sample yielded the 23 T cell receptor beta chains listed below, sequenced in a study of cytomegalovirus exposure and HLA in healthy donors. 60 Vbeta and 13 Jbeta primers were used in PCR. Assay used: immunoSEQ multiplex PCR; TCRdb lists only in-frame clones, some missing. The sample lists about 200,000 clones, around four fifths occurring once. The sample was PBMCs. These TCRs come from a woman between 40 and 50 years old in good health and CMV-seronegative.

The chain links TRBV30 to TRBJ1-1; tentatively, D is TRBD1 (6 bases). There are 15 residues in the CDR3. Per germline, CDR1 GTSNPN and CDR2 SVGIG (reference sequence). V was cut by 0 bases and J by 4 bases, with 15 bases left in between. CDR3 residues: CAWSVSWGLGTEAFF. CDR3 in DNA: TGTGCCTGGAGTGTATCTTGGGGGCTGGGCACTGAAGCTTTCTTT.

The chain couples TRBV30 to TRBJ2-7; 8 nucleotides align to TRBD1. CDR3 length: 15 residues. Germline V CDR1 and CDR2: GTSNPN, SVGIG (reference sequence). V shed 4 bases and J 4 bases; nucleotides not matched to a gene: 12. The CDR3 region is CAWNGQGPRLYEQYF. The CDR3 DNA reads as TGTGCCTGGAATGGACAGGGCCCCAGATTGTACGAGCAGTACTTC.

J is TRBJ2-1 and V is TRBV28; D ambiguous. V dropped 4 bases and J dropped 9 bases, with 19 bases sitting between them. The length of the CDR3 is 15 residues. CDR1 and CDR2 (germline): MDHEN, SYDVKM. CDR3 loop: CASSSMAAKGAEQFF. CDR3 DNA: TGTGCCAGCAGTTCGATGGCGGCTAAAGGTGCTGAGCAGTTCTTC.

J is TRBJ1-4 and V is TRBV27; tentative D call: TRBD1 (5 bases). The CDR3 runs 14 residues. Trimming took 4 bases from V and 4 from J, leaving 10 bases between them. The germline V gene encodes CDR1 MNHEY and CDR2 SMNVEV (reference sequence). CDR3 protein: CASSYQGFNEKLFF. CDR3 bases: TGTGCCAGCAGTTACCAGGGATTTAATGAAAAACTGTTTTTT. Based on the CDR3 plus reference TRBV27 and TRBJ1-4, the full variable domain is EAQVTQNPRYLITVTGKKLTVTCSQNMNHEYMSWYRQDPGLGLRQIYYSMNVEVTDKGDVPEGYKVSRKEKRNFPLILESPSPNQTSLYFCASSYQGFNEKLFFGSGTQLSVL.

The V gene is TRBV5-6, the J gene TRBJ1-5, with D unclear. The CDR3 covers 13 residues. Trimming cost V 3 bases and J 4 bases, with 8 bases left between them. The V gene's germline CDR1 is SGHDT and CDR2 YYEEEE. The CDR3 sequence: CASSSGLNQPQHF. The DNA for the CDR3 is TGTGCCAGCAGCTCAGGTCTGAATCAGCCCCAGCATTTT.

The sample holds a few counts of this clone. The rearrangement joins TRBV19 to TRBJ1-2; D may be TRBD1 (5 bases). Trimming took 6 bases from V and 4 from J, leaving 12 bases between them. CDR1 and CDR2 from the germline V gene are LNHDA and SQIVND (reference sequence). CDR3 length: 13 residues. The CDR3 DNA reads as TGTGCCAGTAGAGGGCAGGGCCTCTATGGCTACACCTTC. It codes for CASRGQGLYGYTF.

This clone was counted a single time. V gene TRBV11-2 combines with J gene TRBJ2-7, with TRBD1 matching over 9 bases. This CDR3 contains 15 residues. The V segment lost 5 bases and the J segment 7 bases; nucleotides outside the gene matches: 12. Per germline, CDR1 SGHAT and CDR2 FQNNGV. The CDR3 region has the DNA TGTGCCAGCAGCCCCTGGGGGGGACAGGGTGGGGAGCAGTACTTC. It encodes CASSPWGGQGGEQYF.

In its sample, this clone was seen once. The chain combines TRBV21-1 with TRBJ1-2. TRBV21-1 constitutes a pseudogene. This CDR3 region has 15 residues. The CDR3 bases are TGTGCCAGCAGCTTAGTCGGGAGGTGTGACTATGGCTACACCTTC. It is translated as CASSLVGRCDYGYTF.

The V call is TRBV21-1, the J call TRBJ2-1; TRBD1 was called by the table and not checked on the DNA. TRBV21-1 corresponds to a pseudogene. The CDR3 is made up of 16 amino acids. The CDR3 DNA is TGTGCCAGCAGCATCACGGACAGGGTGGAAGTTGGCGAGCAGTTCTTC. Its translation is CASSITDRVEVGEQFF.

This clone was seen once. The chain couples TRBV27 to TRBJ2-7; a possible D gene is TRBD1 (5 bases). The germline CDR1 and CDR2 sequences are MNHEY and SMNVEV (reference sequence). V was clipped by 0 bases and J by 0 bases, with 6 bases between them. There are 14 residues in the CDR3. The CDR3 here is CASSLSRVSYEQYF. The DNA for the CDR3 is TGTGCCAGCAGTTTATCCAGGGTCTCCTACGAGCAGTACTTC.

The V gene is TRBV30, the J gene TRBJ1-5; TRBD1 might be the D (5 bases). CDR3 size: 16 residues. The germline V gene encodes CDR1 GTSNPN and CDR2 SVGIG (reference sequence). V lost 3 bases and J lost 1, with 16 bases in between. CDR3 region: CAWSTAGLRSNQPQHF. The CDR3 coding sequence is TGTGCCTGGAGCACGGCAGGGTTGAGAAGCAATCAGCCCCAGCATTTT.

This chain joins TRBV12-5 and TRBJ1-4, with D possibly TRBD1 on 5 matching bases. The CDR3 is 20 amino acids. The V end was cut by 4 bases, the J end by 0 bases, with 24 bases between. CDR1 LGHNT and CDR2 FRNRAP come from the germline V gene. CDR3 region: CASGCPGGTQLQSTNEKLFF. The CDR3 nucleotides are TGTGCTAGTGGTTGCCCGGGAGGGACTCAACTTCAATCAACTAATGAAAAACTGTTTTTT.

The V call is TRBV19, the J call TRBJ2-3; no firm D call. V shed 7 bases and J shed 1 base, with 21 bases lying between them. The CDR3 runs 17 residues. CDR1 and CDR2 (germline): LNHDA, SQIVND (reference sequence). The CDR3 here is CASILLEELTRTDTQYF. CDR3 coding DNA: TGTGCCAGTATTCTCCTAGAGGAGTTGACCCGCACAGATACGCAGTATTTT.

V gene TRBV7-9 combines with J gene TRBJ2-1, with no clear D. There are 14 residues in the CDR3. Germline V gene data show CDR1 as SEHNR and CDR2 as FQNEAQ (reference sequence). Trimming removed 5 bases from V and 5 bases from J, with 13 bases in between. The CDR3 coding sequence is TGTGCCAGCAGCCCATTCGGCGGAGACAATGAGCAGTTCTTC. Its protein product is CASSPFGGDNEQFF.

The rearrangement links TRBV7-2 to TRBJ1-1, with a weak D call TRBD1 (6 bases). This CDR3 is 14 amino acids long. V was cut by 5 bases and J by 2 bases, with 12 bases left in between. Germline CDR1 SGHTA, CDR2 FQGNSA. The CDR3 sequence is CASSRGGANTEAFF. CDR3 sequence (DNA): TGTGCCAGCAGCCGGGGGGGCGCCAACACTGAAGCTTTCTTT.

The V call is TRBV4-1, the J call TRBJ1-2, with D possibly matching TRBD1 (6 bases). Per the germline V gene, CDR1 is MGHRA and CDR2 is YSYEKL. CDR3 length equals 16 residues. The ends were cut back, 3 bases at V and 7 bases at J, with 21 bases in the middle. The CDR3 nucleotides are TGCGCCAGCAGCCATCCCCCGGGACACAAAAAGGGTGGCTACACCTTC. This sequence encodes CASSHPPGHKKGGYTF.

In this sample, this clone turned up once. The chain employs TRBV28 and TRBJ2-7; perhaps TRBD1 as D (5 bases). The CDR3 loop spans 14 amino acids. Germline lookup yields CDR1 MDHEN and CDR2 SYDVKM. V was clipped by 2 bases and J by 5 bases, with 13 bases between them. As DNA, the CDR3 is TGTGCCAGCAGTTTAAGGCAGGGAAAGCACGAGCAGTACTTC. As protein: CASSLRQGKHEQYF.

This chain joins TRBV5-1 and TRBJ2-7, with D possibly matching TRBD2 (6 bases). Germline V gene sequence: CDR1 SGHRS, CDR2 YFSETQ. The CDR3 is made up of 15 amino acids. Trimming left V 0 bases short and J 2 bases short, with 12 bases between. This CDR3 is CASSLGTIGPYEQYF. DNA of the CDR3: TGCGCCAGCAGCTTGGGGACTATCGGTCCCTACGAGCAGTACTTC.

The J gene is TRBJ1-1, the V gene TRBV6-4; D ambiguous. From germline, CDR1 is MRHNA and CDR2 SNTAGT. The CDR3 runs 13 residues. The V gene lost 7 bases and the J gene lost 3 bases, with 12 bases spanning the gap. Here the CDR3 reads CASKERRDTEAFF. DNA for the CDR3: TGTGCCAGCAAAGAGAGGCGTGACACTGAAGCTTTCTTT.

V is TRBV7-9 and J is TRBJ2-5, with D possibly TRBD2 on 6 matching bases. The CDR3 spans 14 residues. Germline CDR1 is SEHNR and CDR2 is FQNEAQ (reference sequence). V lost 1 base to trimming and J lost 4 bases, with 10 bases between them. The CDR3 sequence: CASSLGGIGETQYF. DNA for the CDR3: TGTGCCAGCAGCTTAGGCGGGATTGGAGAGACCCAGTACTTC. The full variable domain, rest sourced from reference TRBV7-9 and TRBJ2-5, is DTGVSQNPRHKITKRGQNVTFRCDPISEHNRLYWYRQTLGQGPEFLTYFQNEAQLEKSRLLSDRFSAERPKGSFSTLEIQRTEQGDSAMYLCASSLGGIGETQYFGPGTRLLVL.

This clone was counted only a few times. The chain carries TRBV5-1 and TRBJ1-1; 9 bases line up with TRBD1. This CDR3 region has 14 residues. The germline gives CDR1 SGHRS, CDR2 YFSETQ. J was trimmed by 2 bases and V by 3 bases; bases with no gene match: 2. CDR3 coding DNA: TGCGCCAGCAGCTGGGGACAGGGCAACACTGAAGCTTTCTTT. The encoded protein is CASSWGQGNTEAFF.

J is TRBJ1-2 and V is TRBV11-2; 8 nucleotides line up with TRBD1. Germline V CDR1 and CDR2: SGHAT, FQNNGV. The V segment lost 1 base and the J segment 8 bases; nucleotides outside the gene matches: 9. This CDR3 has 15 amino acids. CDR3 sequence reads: CASSLGPPTGAGYTF. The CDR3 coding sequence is TGTGCCAGCAGCTTAGGCCCCCCGACAGGGGCCGGCTACACCTTC. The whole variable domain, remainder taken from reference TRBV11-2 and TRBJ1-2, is EAGVAQSPRYKIIEKRQSVAFWCNPISGHATLYWYQQILGQGPKLLIQFQNNGVVDDSQLPKDRFSAERLKGVDSTLKIQPAKLEDSAVYLCASSLGPPTGAGYTFGSGTRLTVV.

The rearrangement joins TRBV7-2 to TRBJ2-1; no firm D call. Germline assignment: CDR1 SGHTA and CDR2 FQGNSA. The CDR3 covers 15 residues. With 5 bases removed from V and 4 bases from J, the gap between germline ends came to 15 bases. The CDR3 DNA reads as TGTGCCAGCAGCCCCAACTCCGTCCTTTACAATGAGCAGTTCTTC. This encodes CASSPNSVLYNEQFF.